A single sample gave rise to the 5 T cell receptor beta chains below, sequenced in a study of T cell responses to AZD1222 COVID-19 vaccine. Sequencing used immunoSEQ multiplex PCR; TCRdb keeps in-frame clones, though not all of them. The table has more than 70,000 clones, approximately 90% seen once. Specimen: peripheral blood, collected 28 days after the second AZD1222 dose. Every receptor here comes from an adult who received the AZD1222 COVID-19 vaccine.

The chain is built from TRBV6-2 or TRBV6-3 and TRBJ2-7; TRBD2 matches 10 bases. The CDR3 spans 17 residues. Germline trimming cut 3 bases from V and 1 base from J; bases unmatched to any gene: 9. CDR1 is MNHEY and CDR2 is SVGEGT in the germline V gene. The DNA of the CDR3 is TGTGCCAGCAGTTATTCCCACCCTAGCGGGAGTTCCTACGAGCAGTACTTC. Its protein product is CASSYSHPSGSSYEQYF.

The genes are TRBV30 and TRBJ2-3, with 7 bases fitting TRBD1. In germline, CDR1 is GTSNPN, CDR2 SVGIG (reference sequence). This CDR3 has 14 residues. The trim removed 5 bases at V and 6 bases at J, leaving 11 bases unmatched. This chain's CDR3 is CAWLPQGGIDTQYF. CDR3 sequence (DNA): TGTGCCTGGCTCCCCCAAGGGGGCATCGATACGCAGTATTTT. Variable domain in full (rest from reference TRBV30 and TRBJ2-3): SQTIHQWPATLVQPVGSPLSLECTVEGTSNPNLYWYRQAAGRGLQLLFYSVGIGQISSEVPQNLSASRPQDRQFILSSKKLLLSDSGFYLCAWLPQGGIDTQYFGPGTRLTVL.

CDR3 amino acids: CASSLAGDRSNYGYTF. For the CDR3, the DNA is TGTGCCAGCAGCTTGGCCGGCGACAGATCTAACTATGGCTACACCTTC. The rearrangement joins TRBV5-6 to TRBJ1-2; weak D call: TRBD1 (5 bases). This CDR3 comprises 16 residues. Trimming stripped 0 bases from V and 0 bases from J, with 12 bases between. Per germline, CDR1 SGHDT and CDR2 YYEEEE.

The chain combines TRBV30 with TRBJ2-1; tentatively, D is TRBD2 (5 bases). Germline V gene lookup returns CDR1 GTSNPN and CDR2 SVGIG (reference sequence). There are 11 residues in the CDR3. Trimming left V 3 bases short and J 5 bases short, with 5 bases between. The DNA for the CDR3 is TGTGCCTGGAGCGGGAACAATGAGCAGTTCTTC. Residues: CAWSGNNEQFF.

The chain links TRBV4-3 to TRBJ2-7, with 7 nucleotides matching TRBD2. Germline CDR1 and CDR2: LGHNA and YSLEER. CDR3 length: 17 residues. The junction had 15 bases not matched to a gene; V was cut back by 1 base and J by 6 bases. This chain's CDR3 is CASSQGIGGGPASEQYF. CDR3 in DNA: TGCGCCAGCAGCCAAGGGATTGGGGGAGGGCCTGCCTCCGAGCAGTACTTC.